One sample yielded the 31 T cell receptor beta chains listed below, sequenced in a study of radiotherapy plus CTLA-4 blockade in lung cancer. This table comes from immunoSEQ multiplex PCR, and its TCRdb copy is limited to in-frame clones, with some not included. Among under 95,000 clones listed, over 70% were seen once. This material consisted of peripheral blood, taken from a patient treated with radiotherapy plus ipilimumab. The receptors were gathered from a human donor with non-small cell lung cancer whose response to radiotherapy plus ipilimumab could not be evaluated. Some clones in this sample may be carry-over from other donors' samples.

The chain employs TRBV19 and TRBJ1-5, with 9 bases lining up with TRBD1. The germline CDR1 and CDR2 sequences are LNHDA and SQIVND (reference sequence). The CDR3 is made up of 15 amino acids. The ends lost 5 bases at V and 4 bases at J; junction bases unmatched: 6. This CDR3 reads CASSLRQGVNQPQHF. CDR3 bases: TGTGCCAGTAGTCTTCGACAGGGGGTGAATCAGCCCCAGCATTTT.

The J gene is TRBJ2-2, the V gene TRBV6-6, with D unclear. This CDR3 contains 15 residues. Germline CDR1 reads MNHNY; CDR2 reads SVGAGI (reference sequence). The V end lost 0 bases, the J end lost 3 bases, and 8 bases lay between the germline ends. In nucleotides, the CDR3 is TGTGCCAGCAGTTACTCAACCCCGGACACCGGGGAGCTGTTTTTT. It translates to CASSYSTPDTGELFF.

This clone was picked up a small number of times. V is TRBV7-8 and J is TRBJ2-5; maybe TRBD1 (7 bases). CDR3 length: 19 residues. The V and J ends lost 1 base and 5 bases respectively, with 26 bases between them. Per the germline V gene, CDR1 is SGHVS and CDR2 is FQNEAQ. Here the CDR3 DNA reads TGTGCCAGCAGCTTAGGGAGGGGGCCCGCGGTCAATCGAAACGAGACCCAGTACTTC. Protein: CASSLGRGPAVNRNETQYF.

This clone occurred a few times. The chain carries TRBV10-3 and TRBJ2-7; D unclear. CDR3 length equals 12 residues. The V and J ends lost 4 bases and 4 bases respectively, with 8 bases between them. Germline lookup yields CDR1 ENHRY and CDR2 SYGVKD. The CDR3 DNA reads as TGTGCCATCAGTGTGAACGGTTACGAGCAGTACTTC. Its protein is CAISVNGYEQYF.

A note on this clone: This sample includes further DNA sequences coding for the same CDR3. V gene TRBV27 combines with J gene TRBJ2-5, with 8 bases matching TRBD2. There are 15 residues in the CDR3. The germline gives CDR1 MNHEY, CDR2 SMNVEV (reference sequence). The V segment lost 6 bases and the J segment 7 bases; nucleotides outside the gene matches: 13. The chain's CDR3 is CASSFAGGSIGTQYF. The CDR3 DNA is TGTGCCAGCAGCTTCGCGGGGGGATCTATCGGGACCCAGTACTTC.

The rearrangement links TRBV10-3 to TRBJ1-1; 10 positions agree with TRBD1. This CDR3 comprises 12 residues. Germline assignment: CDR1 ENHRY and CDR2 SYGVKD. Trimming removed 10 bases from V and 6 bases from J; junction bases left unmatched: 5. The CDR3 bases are TGTGCCACGACAGGGGGCGAGGCTGAAGCTTTCTTT. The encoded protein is CATTGGEAEAFF.

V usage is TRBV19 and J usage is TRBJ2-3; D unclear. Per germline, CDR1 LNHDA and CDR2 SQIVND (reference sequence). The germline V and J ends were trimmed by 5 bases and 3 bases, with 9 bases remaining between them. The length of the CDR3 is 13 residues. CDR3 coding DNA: TGTGCCAGTAGTCGCAGTGTTACAGATACGCAGTATTTT. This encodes CASSRSVTDTQYF.

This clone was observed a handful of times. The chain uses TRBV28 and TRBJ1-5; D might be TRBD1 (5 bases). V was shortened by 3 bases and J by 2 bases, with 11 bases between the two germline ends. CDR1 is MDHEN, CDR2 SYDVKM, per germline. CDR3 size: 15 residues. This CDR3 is CASSLGGGGNQPQHF. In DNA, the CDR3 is TGTGCCAGCAGTTTGGGGGGAGGAGGCAATCAGCCCCAGCATTTT.

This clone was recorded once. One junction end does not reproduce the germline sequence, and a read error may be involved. The CDR3 sequence is CASSLGGVGTGDF. Written as DNA, the CDR3 is TGTGCCAGCAGCTTAGGGGGGGTGGGGACAGGAGACTTC. The genes are TRBV7-2 and TRBJ1-2; 8 nucleotides align to TRBD1. Germline V gene sequence: CDR1 SGHTA, CDR2 FQGNSA. The length of the CDR3 is 13 residues.

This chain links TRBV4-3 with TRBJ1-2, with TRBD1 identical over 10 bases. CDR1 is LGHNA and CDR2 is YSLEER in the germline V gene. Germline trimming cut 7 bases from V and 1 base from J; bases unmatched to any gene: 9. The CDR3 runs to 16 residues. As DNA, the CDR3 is TGCGCCAGCAAACGGACAGGGGGGTTGGATAACTATGGCTACACCTTC. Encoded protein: CASKRTGGLDNYGYTF.

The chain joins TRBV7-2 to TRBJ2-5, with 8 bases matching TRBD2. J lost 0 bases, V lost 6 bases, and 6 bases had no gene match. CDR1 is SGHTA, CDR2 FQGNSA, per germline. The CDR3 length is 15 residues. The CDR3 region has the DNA TGTGCCAGCAGTCCGATAGCGGGGTACCAAGAGACCCAGTACTTC. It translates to CASSPIAGYQETQYF.

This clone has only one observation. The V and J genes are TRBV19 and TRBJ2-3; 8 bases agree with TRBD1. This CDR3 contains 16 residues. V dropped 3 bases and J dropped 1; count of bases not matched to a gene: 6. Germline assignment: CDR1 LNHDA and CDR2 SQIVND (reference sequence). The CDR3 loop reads CASSIGDRRRTDTQYF. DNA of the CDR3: TGTGCCAGTAGTATCGGGGACAGGCGCCGCACAGATACGCAGTATTTT.

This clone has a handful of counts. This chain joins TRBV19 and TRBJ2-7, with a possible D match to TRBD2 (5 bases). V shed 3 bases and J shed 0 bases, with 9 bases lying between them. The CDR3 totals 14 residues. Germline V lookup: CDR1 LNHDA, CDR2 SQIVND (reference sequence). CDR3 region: CASSINGLSYEQYF. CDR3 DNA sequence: TGTGCCAGTAGTATCAACGGACTCTCCTACGAGCAGTACTTC.

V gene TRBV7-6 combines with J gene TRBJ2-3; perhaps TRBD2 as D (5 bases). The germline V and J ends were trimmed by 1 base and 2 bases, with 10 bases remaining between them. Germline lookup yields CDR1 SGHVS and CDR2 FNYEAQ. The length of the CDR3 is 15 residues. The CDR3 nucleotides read TGTGCCAGCAGCTTAGAAACTAGTGACACAGATACGCAGTATTTT. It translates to CASSLETSDTDTQYF.

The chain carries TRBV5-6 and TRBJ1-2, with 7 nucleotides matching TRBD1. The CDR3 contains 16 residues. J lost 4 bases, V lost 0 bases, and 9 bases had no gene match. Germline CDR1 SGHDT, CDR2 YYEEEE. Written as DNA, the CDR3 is TGTGCCAGCAGCTTGGGACAGGGCATGTCCGGCTATGGCTACACCTTC. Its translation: CASSLGQGMSGYGYTF. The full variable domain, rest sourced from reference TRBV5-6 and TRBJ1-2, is DAGVTQSPTHLIKTRGQQVTLRCSPKSGHDTVSWYQQALGQGPQFIFQYYEEEERQRGNFPDRFSGHQFPNYSSELNVNALLLGDSALYLCASSLGQGMSGYGYTFGSGTRLTVV.

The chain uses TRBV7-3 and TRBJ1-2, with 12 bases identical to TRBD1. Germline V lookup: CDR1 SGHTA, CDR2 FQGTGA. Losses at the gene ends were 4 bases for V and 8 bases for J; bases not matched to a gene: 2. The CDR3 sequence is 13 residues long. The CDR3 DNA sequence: TGTGCCAGCAGCTCCGGGACAGGGGGCGGCTACACCTTC. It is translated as CASSSGTGGGYTF.

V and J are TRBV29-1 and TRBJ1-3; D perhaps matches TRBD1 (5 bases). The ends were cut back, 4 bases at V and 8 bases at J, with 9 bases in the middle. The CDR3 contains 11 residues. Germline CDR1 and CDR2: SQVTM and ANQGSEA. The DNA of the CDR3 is TGCAGCGTTGTAAGGGGTGACACCATATATTTT. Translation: CSVVRGDTIYF.

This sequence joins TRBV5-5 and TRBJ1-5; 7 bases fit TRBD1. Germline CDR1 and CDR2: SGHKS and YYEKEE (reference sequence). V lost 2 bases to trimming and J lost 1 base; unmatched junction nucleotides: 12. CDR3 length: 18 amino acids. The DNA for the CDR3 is TGTGCCAGCAGCTTCCGGGGCAGGGGGACAGACAGCAATCAGCCCCAGCATTTT. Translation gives CASSFRGRGTDSNQPQHF.

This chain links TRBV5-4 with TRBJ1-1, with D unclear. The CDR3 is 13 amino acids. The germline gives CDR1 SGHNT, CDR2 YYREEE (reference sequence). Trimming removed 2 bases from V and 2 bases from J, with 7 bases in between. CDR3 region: CASSLAGNTEAFF. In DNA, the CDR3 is TGTGCCAGCAGCTTAGCGGGAAACACTGAAGCTTTCTTT.

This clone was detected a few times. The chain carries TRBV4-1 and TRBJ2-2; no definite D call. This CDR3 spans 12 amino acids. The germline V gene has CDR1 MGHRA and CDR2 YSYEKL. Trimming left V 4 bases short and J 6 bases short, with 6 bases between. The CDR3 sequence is CASSPLSGELFF. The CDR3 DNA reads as TGCGCCAGCAGCCCCCTATCCGGGGAGCTGTTTTTT.

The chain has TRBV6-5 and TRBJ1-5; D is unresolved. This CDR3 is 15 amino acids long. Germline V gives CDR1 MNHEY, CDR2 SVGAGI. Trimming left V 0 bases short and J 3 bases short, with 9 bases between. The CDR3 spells CASSYSRGYNQPQHF. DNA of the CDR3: TGTGCCAGCAGTTACTCGAGAGGGTACAATCAGCCCCAGCATTTT.

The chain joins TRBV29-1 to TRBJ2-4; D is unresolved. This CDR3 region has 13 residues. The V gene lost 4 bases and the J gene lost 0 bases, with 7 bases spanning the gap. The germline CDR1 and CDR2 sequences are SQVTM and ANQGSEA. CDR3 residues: CSVVPLAKNIQYF. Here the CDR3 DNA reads TGCAGCGTTGTGCCACTAGCCAAAAACATTCAGTACTTC.

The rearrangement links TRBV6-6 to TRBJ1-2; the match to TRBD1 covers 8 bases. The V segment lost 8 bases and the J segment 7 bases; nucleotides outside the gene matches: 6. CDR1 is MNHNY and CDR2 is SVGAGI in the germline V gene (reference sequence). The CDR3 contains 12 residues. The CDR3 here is CASVTGATGYTF. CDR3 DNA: TGTGCCAGCGTGACAGGGGCAACTGGCTACACCTTC.

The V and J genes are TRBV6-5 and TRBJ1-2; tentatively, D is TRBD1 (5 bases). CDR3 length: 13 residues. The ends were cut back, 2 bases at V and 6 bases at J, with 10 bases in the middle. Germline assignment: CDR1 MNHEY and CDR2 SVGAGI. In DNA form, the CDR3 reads TGTGCCAGCAGTTACCCAGGGTCTGATGGCTACACCTTC. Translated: CASSYPGSDGYTF.

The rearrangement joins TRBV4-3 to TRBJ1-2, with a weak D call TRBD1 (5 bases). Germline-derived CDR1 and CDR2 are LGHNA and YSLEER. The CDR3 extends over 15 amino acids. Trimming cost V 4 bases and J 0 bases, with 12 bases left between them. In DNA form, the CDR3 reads TGCGCCAGCAGCCGAACGGGACTCACTAACTATGGCTACACCTTC. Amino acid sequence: CASSRTGLTNYGYTF.

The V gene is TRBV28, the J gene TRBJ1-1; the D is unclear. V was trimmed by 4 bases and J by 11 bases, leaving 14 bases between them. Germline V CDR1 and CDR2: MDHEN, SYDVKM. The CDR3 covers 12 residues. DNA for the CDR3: TGTGCCAGCAGTTCGGGTCCCCCCGTGGCTTTCTTT. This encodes CASSSGPPVAFF. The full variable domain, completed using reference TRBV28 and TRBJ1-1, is DVKVTQSSRYLVKRTGEKVFLECVQDMDHENMFWYRQDPGLGLRLIYFSYDVKMKEKGDIPEGYSVSREKKERFSLILESASTNQTSMYLCASSSGPPVAFFGQGTRLTVV.

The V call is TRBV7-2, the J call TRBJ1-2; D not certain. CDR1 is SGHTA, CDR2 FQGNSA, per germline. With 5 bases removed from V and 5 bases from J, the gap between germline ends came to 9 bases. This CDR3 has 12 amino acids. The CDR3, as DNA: TGTGCCAGCAGCGAAGGACTGTATGGCTACACCTTC. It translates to CASSEGLYGYTF.

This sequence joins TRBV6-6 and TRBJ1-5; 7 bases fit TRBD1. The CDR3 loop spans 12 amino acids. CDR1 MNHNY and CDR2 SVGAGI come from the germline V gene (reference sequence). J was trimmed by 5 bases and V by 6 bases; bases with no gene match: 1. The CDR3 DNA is TGTGCCAGCAGCGACAGGGATCAGCCCCAGCATTTT. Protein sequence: CASSDRDQPQHF.

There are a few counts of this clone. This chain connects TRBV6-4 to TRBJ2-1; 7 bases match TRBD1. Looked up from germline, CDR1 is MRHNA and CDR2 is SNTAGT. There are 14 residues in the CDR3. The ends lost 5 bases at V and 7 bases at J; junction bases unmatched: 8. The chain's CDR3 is CASSPGTELNEQFF. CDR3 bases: TGTGCCAGCAGTCCCGGGACAGAGCTTAATGAGCAGTTCTTC.

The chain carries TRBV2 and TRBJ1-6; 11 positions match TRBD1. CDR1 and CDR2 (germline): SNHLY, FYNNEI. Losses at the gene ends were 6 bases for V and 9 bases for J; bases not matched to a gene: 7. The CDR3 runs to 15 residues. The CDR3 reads CASSGTGGFGSPLHF. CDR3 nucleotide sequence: TGTGCCAGCAGCGGGACAGGGGGTTTCGGTTCACCCCTCCACTTT. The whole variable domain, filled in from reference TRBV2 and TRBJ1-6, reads EPEVTQTPSHQVTQMGQEVILRCVPISNHLYFYWYRQILGQKVEFLVSFYNNEISEKSEIFDDQFSVERPDGSNFTLKIRSTKLEDSAMYFCASSGTGGFGSPLHFGNGTRLTVT.

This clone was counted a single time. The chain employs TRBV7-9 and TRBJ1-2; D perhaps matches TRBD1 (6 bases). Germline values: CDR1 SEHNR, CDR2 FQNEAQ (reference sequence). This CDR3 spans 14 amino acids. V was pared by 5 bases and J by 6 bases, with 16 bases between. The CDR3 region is CASSPNTGLDGYTF. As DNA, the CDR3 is TGTGCCAGCAGCCCTAACACAGGGCTGGATGGCTACACCTTC.